Below, 25 T cell receptor beta chains from the same sample are listed, as sequenced in a study of vaccination and CD4 T cells after COVID-19 (dated by TCRdb to 2021 to 2024). Antigens for these TCRs are unknown. The label giving this sample's treatment or condition can be read as: approximately 10-day PBMC culture with coronavirus spike peptide pools or control peptides (ViraFEST assay). The library relied on PCR. Reads for this sample came from an Illumina iSeq 100. DNA from cultured CD4+ T cells was subjected to TCR sequencing with the Oncomine TCR Beta short-read assay at the Johns Hopkins FTIC core. TCRdb ran its own pipeline on the public reads, namely fastp trimming at Q25 and MiXCR clone calling, and kept in-frame beta chains. Records with the same CDR3 protein are collapsed into one entry carrying the most frequent genes and DNA. The sample table records 11,000 or so distinct CDR3 sequences; about 65% of these occur just once. The ten largest make up around 14% of the sample.

The sample consisted of CD4+ T cells from blood, cultured in vitro. The receptors were gathered from a human donor who had recovered from COVID-19.

This clonotype showed up just a few times. The V call is TRBV7-2, the J call TRBJ1-5; weak D call: TRBD1 (5 bases). Germline-derived CDR1 and CDR2 are SGHTA and FQGNSA. The ends were cut back, 1 base at V and 2 bases at J, with 9 bases in the middle. The CDR3 covers 15 residues. CDR3 DNA: TGTGCCAGCAGCTTAGGGGGGTCGGGCAATCAGCCCCAGCATTTT. Encoded protein: CASSLGGSGNQPQHF.

This clonotype was picked up a small number of times. The chain combines TRBV6-1 with TRBJ1-2, with D possibly matching TRBD1 (5 bases). V was pared by 11 bases and J by 0 bases, with 19 bases between. The CDR3 length is 15 residues. CDR1 and CDR2 from the germline V gene are MNHNS and SASEGT. In nucleotides, the CDR3 is TGTGCCTCCGGCCCCGGGACCGCAGCTAACTATGGCTACACCTTC. Translating gives CASGPGTAANYGYTF.

This clonotype was detected a few times. CDR3 amino acids: CASSIGVQAFF. The DNA for the CDR3 is TGTGCCAGCAGTATTGGGGTCCAAGCTTTCTTT. The rearrangement uses TRBV2 and TRBJ1-1; D gene uncertain. In germline, CDR1 is SNHLY, CDR2 FYNNEI. CDR3 length: 11 residues. V was shortened by 5 bases and J by 9 bases, with 10 bases between the two germline ends.

The chain joins TRBV6-2 or TRBV6-3 to TRBJ2-1; 10 nucleotides match TRBD2. Germline V gives CDR1 MNHEY, CDR2 SVGEGT. V lost 7 bases and J lost 9; bases outside the gene matches: 9. The CDR3 is made up of 14 amino acids. The CDR3 region is CASTVLAGRGEQFF. CDR3 DNA: TGTGCCAGCACCGTACTAGCGGGAAGGGGTGAGCAGTTCTTC.

V usage is TRBV20-1 and J usage is TRBJ1-5; 8 bases match TRBD1. V lost 3 bases to trimming and J lost 0 bases; unmatched junction nucleotides: 7. In germline, CDR1 is DFQATT, CDR2 SNEGSKA (reference sequence). This CDR3 is 16 amino acids long. The CDR3 nucleotides read TGCAGTGCTAGTGGGGACAGGATATATAGCAATCAGCCCCAGCATTTT. Protein: CSASGDRIYSNQPQHF.

V is TRBV5-5 and J is TRBJ2-5, with 10 bases lining up with TRBD2. The CDR3 length is 14 residues. Trimming removed 4 bases from V and 5 bases from J; junction bases left unmatched: 5. Germline V CDR1 and CDR2: SGHKS, YYEKEE (reference sequence). The CDR3: CASSDSGRWETQYF. CDR3 bases: TGTGCCAGCAGCGATAGCGGGAGGTGGGAGACCCAGTACTTC.

The chain carries TRBV18 and TRBJ2-7; 11 bases fit TRBD2. With 0 bases clipped from V and 6 bases from J, the junction kept 7 bases outside the gene matches. In germline, CDR1 is KGHSH, CDR2 LQKENI. The CDR3 loop spans 16 amino acids. Here the CDR3 DNA reads TGTGCCAGCTCACCACCGAGTCTAGCGGGGGGTAGCGAGCAGTACTTC. Its translation: CASSPPSLAGGSEQYF. Based on the CDR3 plus reference TRBV18 and TRBJ2-7, the full variable domain is NAGVMQNPRHLVRRRGQEARLRCSPMKGHSHVYWYRQLPEEGLKFMVYLQKENIIDESGMPKERFSAEFPKEGPSILRIQQVVRGDSAAYFCASSPPSLAGGSEQYFGPGTRLTVT.

The rearrangement links TRBV20-1 to TRBJ1-2; TRBD1 agrees at 9 bases. V was clipped by 0 bases and J by 6 bases; unmatched bases: 5. The germline V gene has CDR1 DFQATT and CDR2 SNEGSKA (reference sequence). The CDR3 spans 14 residues. CDR3 region: CSARDVRQGDGYTF. The CDR3 DNA follows: TGCAGTGCTAGAGATGTAAGACAGGGGGATGGCTACACCTTC.

This clonotype showed up just a few times. The V and J genes are TRBV6-2 or TRBV6-3 and TRBJ1-1; D might be TRBD1 (6 bases). V lost 0 bases to trimming and J lost 3 bases, with 14 bases between them. The CDR3 is made up of 16 amino acids. Germline values: CDR1 MNHEY, CDR2 SVGEGT. CDR3: CASSYSSRGADTEAFF. Here the CDR3 DNA reads TGTGCCAGCAGTTACTCCTCGCGGGGGGCGGACACTGAAGCTTTCTTT.

The genes are TRBV30 and TRBJ1-6; D ambiguous. The CDR3 is made up of 12 amino acids. Trimming cost V 3 bases and J 6 bases, with 6 bases left between them. Germline CDR1 and CDR2: GTSNPN and SVGIG (reference sequence). The CDR3 DNA follows: TGTGCCTGGAGCTTCCCTAATTCACCCCTCCACTTT. It encodes CAWSFPNSPLHF. The variable domain in full, completed from reference TRBV30 and TRBJ1-6, reads SQTIHQWPATLVQPVGSPLSLECTVEGTSNPNLYWYRQAAGRGLQLLFYSVGIGQISSEVPQNLSASRPQDRQFILSSKKLLLSDSGFYLCAWSFPNSPLHFGNGTRLTVT.

The chain links TRBV28 to TRBJ2-2, with D possibly being TRBD2 (6 bases). Trimming removed 6 bases at V and 7 bases at J, with 18 bases between. This CDR3 has 15 amino acids. Germline CDR1 reads MDHEN; CDR2 reads SYDVKM. Here the CDR3 DNA reads TGTGCCAGCAGCCGGAGGGGACTGCAAGTCGGGGAGCTGTTTTTT. Amino acid sequence: CASSRRGLQVGELFF.

The chain combines TRBV14 with TRBJ2-7; TRBD1 agrees at 10 bases. The CDR3 is 16 amino acids. With V trimmed by 4 bases and J by 4 bases, 10 bases remained unmatched. Germline V gives CDR1 SGHDN, CDR2 FVKESK. The CDR3 DNA reads TGTGCCAGCAGCCCGGCTGGGGGGACAGGGGAATACGAGCAGTACTTC. Translating gives CASSPAGGTGEYEQYF.

V and J are TRBV4-1 and TRBJ1-2; D remains unclear. This CDR3 has 14 residues. Trimming cost V 1 base and J 2 bases, with 8 bases left between them. Germline loops: CDR1 MGHRA, CDR2 YSYEKL. The chain's CDR3 is CASSQVTPNYGYTF. CDR3 sequence (DNA): TGCGCCAGCAGCCAAGTAACACCGAACTATGGCTACACCTTC.

In its sample, this clonotype was seen a few times. The chain employs TRBV7-2 and TRBJ2-5; 13 bases are a match to TRBD2. Germline CDR1 reads SGHTA; CDR2 reads FQGNSA. J gave up 4 bases and V 5 bases, and 7 bases lay outside the gene matches. CDR3 size: 16 residues. In DNA form, the CDR3 reads TGTGCCAGCAGCACACGAGGACTAGCGGGGGCAGAGACCCAGTACTTC. Amino acids: CASSTRGLAGAETQYF.

This clonotype showed up just a few times. The gene calls are TRBV15 and TRBJ1-2; possibly TRBD1 for D (6 bases). This CDR3 region has 14 residues. The V end lost 0 bases, the J end lost 4 bases, and 9 bases lay between the germline ends. Germline lookup yields CDR1 LNHNV and CDR2 YYDKDF (reference sequence). In DNA form, the CDR3 reads TGTGCCACCAGCAGAGATAGGGGGAGCTATGGCTACACCTTC. Amino acids: CATSRDRGSYGYTF.

The chain recombines TRBV6-2 or TRBV6-3 with TRBJ1-2, with D uncertain. This CDR3 contains 13 residues. The V gene's germline CDR1 is MNHEY and CDR2 SVGEGT. Trimming removed 10 bases from V and 8 bases from J, with 20 bases in between. This CDR3 reads CAISPFVLGGYTF. CDR3 coding DNA: TGTGCCATCTCCCCGTTCGTGCTTGGCGGCTACACCTTC.

This clonotype appeared a few times. The chain has TRBV2 and TRBJ1-1; D remains unclear. V lost 8 bases to trimming and J lost 2 bases, with 18 bases between them. In germline, CDR1 is SNHLY, CDR2 FYNNEI. The CDR3 is 15 amino acids. CDR3 in amino acids: CASLERIDYNTEAFF. In nucleotides, the CDR3 is TGTGCCAGCCTTGAAAGGATAGATTATAACACTGAAGCTTTCTTT.

This clonotype was found a few times. The chain couples TRBV20-1 to TRBJ1-1, with D possibly being TRBD1 (5 bases). The CDR3 loop spans 15 amino acids. V lost 3 bases and J lost 5, with 19 bases in between. Germline V gene lookup returns CDR1 DFQATT and CDR2 SNEGSKA (reference sequence). The CDR3 DNA sequence: TGCAGTGCTAGGTCGGCGGGCGGGGCTCGGACTGAAGCTTTCTTT. The encoded protein is CSARSAGGARTEAFF.

The chain carries TRBV30 and TRBJ1-6, with D possibly matching TRBD1 (6 bases). The CDR3 has 14 amino acids. Trimming took off 6 bases at V and 8 bases at J, with 17 bases between the two ends. Germline assignment: CDR1 GTSNPN and CDR2 SVGIG (reference sequence). CDR3 bases: TGTGCCTGCTCCAAACGACAGGCGGATTCACCCCTCCACTTT. This gives the protein CACSKRQADSPLHF. The variable domain in full, with the rest retrieved from reference TRBV30 and TRBJ1-6, is SQTIHQWPATLVQPVGSPLSLECTVEGTSNPNLYWYRQAAGRGLQLLFYSVGIGQISSEVPQNLSASRPQDRQFILSSKKLLLSDSGFYLCACSKRQADSPLHFGNGTRLTVT.

This chain connects TRBV20-1 to TRBJ2-5; D could derive from TRBD1 or TRBD2 (5 bases each). Per the germline V gene, CDR1 is DFQATT and CDR2 is SNEGSKA (reference sequence). This CDR3 is 14 amino acids long. V lost 3 bases, J lost 1 base, and 12 bases lay in between. CDR3 nucleotide sequence: TGCAGTGCTAGTGGGGGATTGTCCCAAGAGACCCAGTACTTC. It translates to CSASGGLSQETQYF.

The chain carries TRBV12-3 or TRBV12-4 and TRBJ1-1, with D unresolved. This CDR3 has 12 amino acids. With 2 bases removed from V and 7 bases from J, the gap between germline ends came to 8 bases. The chain's CDR3 is CASSLHGDEAFF. As DNA, the CDR3 is TGTGCCAGCAGTTTACATGGGGATGAAGCTTTCTTT.

The rearrangement joins TRBV20-1 to TRBJ2-5, with TRBD2 identical over 12 bases. Germline CDR1 is DFQATT and CDR2 is SNEGSKA (reference sequence). Trimming cost V 6 bases and J 6 bases; bases outside gene matches: 8. CDR3 size: 14 residues. DNA of the CDR3: TGCAGTGCCTACCTAGCGGGAGGGCAAAAGACCCAGTACTTC. This translates into CSAYLAGGQKTQYF.

The chain is built from TRBV19 and TRBJ2-3, with a weak D call TRBD1 (6 bases). V was cut by 2 bases and J by 0 bases, with 9 bases left in between. Germline CDR1 reads LNHDA; CDR2 reads SQIVND (reference sequence). CDR3 length equals 15 residues. CDR3 amino acids: CASSIYRVSTDTQYF. The CDR3 nucleotides are TGTGCCAGTAGTATATACAGGGTTAGCACAGATACGCAGTATTTT.

The chain uses TRBV11-3 and TRBJ2-7; D gene unclear. The CDR3 contains 11 residues. V lost 4 bases, J lost 3 bases, and 4 bases lay in between. Germline CDR1 SGHNT, CDR2 YENEEA. The CDR3 region is CASSSLYEQYF. CDR3 DNA sequence: TGTGCCAGCAGCTCTCTCTACGAGCAGTACTTC.

The chain carries TRBV28 and TRBJ2-5; TRBD2 agrees at 11 bases. The CDR3 is 15 amino acids. CDR1 and CDR2 (germline): MDHEN, SYDVKM. The V and J ends lost 2 bases and 1 base, in that order; junction bases with no gene match: 0. The CDR3 region is CASSLGLAGQETQYF. The DNA for the CDR3 is TGTGCCAGCAGTTTAGGACTAGCGGGCCAAGAGACCCAGTACTTC.